These 11 T cell receptor beta chains originate from one sample sequenced in a study of blood T cell repertoires in COVID-19. The table came from immunoSEQ multiplex PCR; TCRdb's copy has only in-frame clones and leaves some out. The repertoire holds 40,000 or so clones, with 87% as singletons. Sample: peripheral blood. These receptors were collected from a man between 60 and 75 years old with COVID-19, enrolled during active disease.

This rearrangement joins TRBV19 to TRBJ2-1; 14 bases agree with TRBD2. V shed 5 bases and J 5 bases; nucleotides not matched to a gene: 5. The germline CDR1 and CDR2 sequences are LNHDA and SQIVND (reference sequence). This CDR3 is 16 amino acids long. This chain's CDR3 is CASSRRGLAGDNEQFF. The CDR3 nucleotides read TGTGCCAGTAGTCGGAGGGGACTAGCGGGAGACAATGAGCAGTTCTTC.

This chain joins TRBV19 and TRBJ1-1; a possible D gene is TRBD1 (6 bases). In germline, CDR1 is LNHDA, CDR2 SQIVND (reference sequence). This CDR3 has 14 amino acids. Trimming cost V 6 bases and J 0 bases, with 11 bases left between them. As DNA, the CDR3 is TGTGCCAGTAGCCCAGACAGGTTGAACACTGAAGCTTTCTTT. This translates into CASSPDRLNTEAFF.

V gene TRBV19 combines with J gene TRBJ1-1, with a possible D match to TRBD1 (6 bases). Germline V gene sequence: CDR1 LNHDA, CDR2 SQIVND (reference sequence). This CDR3 has 15 amino acids. The ends were cut back, 7 bases at V and 2 bases at J, with 17 bases in the middle. The CDR3 loop is CASNVRQAINTEAFF. In DNA, the CDR3 is TGTGCCAGTAATGTGAGACAGGCCATAAACACTGAAGCTTTCTTT.

In this sample, this clone turned up once. The chain joins TRBV30 to TRBJ1-2, with TRBD1 matching 9 bases. The germline V gene has CDR1 GTSNPN and CDR2 SVGIG (reference sequence). The V and J ends lost 5 bases and 6 bases, in that order; junction bases with no gene match: 13. The CDR3 covers 15 residues. For the CDR3, the DNA is TGTGCCTGGGATGAGCCCGGGACAGGGAGGGATGGCTACACCTTC. Translation: CAWDEPGTGRDGYTF.

The chain recombines TRBV5-1 with TRBJ2-4; D unresolved. This CDR3 is 13 amino acids long. Germline values: CDR1 SGHRS, CDR2 YFSETQ. V gave up 2 bases and J gave up 6 bases, with 9 bases separating them. The CDR3 nucleotides read TGCGCCAGCAGCTTACCGGCAGGAAACATTCAGTACTTC. Encoded protein: CASSLPAGNIQYF.

V usage is TRBV18 and J usage is TRBJ2-7; 11 bases map to TRBD2. There are 15 residues in the CDR3. Trimming removed 1 base from V and 3 bases from J; junction bases left unmatched: 2. CDR1 is KGHSH, CDR2 LQKENI, per germline. CDR3 loop: CASSPQTSGIYEQYF. CDR3 DNA: TGTGCCAGCTCACCACAGACTAGCGGGATCTACGAGCAGTACTTC.

The chain couples TRBV19 to TRBJ1-5; tentative D call: TRBD1 (6 bases). Germline CDR1 LNHDA, CDR2 SQIVND (reference sequence). Trimming removed 5 bases at V and 0 bases at J, with 26 bases between. The length of the CDR3 is 20 residues. CDR3 nucleotides: TGTGCCAGTAGTGTACCCCCGGGACCCCAGCAGGGGTATAGCAATCAGCCCCAGCATTTT. This gives the protein CASSVPPGPQQGYSNQPQHF.

Sample share makes this clone medium-sized. The chain joins TRBV7-8 to TRBJ1-5; perhaps TRBD1 as D (5 bases). The CDR3 has 16 residues. V lost 5 bases and J 4 bases, leaving 18 bases between the germline ends. The germline V gene has CDR1 SGHVS and CDR2 FQNEAQ. The CDR3 protein is CASSDSLLGPNQPQHF. In nucleotides, the CDR3 is TGTGCCAGCAGCGACAGTCTGCTAGGGCCTAATCAGCCCCAGCATTTT.

CDR3 residues: CASSFGQGGTYEQYF. CDR3 sequence (DNA): TGTGCCAGCAGCTTCGGACAGGGAGGGACATACGAGCAGTACTTC. The chain has TRBV5-5 and TRBJ2-7; D may be TRBD1 (8 bases). V was shortened by 2 bases and J by 4 bases, with 16 bases between the two germline ends. Germline V gene data show CDR1 as SGHKS and CDR2 as YYEKEE (reference sequence). CDR3 size: 15 residues.

The chain's CDR3 is CASNSGQGRYNEQFF. Here the CDR3 DNA reads TGTGCCAGCAACTCAGGACAGGGCCGTTACAATGAGCAGTTCTTC. The chain carries TRBV2 and TRBJ2-1, with 8 nucleotides matching TRBD1. The germline V gene encodes CDR1 SNHLY and CDR2 FYNNEI. This CDR3 spans 15 amino acids. V was clipped by 7 bases and J by 4 bases; unmatched bases: 9.

The V and J genes are TRBV2 and TRBJ2-1; TRBD2 is a possible D gene (6 bases). This CDR3 has 15 residues. Germline V CDR1 and CDR2: SNHLY, FYNNEI. V was clipped by 8 bases and J by 4 bases, with 18 bases between them. The CDR3 DNA is TGTGCCAGCTGCAATCCCGGGACTTCATACAATGAGCAGTTCTTC. Translating it yields CASCNPGTSYNEQFF. The variable domain in full, completed from reference TRBV2 and TRBJ2-1, reads EPEVTQTPSHQVTQMGQEVILRCVPISNHLYFYWYRQILGQKVEFLVSFYNNEISEKSEIFDDQFSVERPDGSNFTLKIRSTKLEDSAMYFCASCNPGTSYNEQFFGPGTRLTVL.